This T cell receptor beta chain came from a study of T cell responses to AZD1222 COVID-19 vaccine. Study-level background: Second-dose intervals of approximately 4 or approximately 12 weeks were pooled.

Study-level findings and limits: The study found Spike-specific TCR breadth and depth rose after two AZD1222 doses. Donors skewed white British and female; clonal diversity was possibly underestimated. Reportedly, close to half of spike-specific TCRs are directed against unmutated variant regions.

Trimming cost V 7 bases and J 0 bases, with 14 bases left between them. Germline CDR1 is ENHRY and CDR2 is SYGVKD. The CDR3 has 15 residues. As for this clone: What it binds is not known.

Data came from immunoSEQ multiplex PCR; TCRdb stores just in-frame clones and leaves some out. The sample contains about 110,000 clones, around 81% of which appear only once. This TCR was recovered from an adult in good health. This specimen was peripheral blood, taken on day 0 of AZD1222 vaccination. The chain joins TRBV10-3 to TRBJ2-3; weak D call: TRBD1 (6 bases). CDR3 coding DNA: TGTGCCATCAATCCCGGACAGTCTAGCACAGATACGCAGTATTTT. Protein sequence: CAINPGQSSTDTQYF.